The rows below give T cell receptor beta chains drawn from one sample of a study of technical replicates of blood from a few donors. The data were produced by immunoSEQ multiplex PCR, yet TCRdb's version contains in-frame clones alone and is incomplete. Altogether some 67,000 clones are present, 98% being singletons, with the ten largest covering over 0.15%. The sequencing sample was made of T cells isolated from PBMCs. These receptors all come from a human donor in good health. The CDR3 runs from the conserved cysteine through the conserved F or W. The order of the fields is J gene, clone size, D gene, V gene, CDR3 DNA, CDR3 protein. The D gene is left open where the match is weak. Not every row has a clone size; where given, it reads once, few, many or a size class.

>TRBJ2-7|-|-|TRBV7-6
TGTGCCAGCAGCCCTACCTTAGATAAAGTCCGGCAGGGGTACGAGCAGTACTTC
CASSPTLDKVRQGYEQYF
>TRBJ2-7|-|-|TRBV2
TGTGCCAGCAAAACAGAGCAGTACTTC
CASKTEQYF
>TRBJ1-5|-|TRBD1|TRBV30
TGTGCCTGGAGTGCAAGGACAGGGCTCAATCAGCCCCAGCATTTT
CAWSARTGLNQPQHF
>TRBJ1-5|-|-|TRBV7-8
TGTGCCAGCAGCCGTACCCAGGCCACTAGCAATCAGCCCCAGCATTTT
CASSRTQATSNQPQHF
>TRBJ1-5|-|TRBD1|TRBV9
TGTGCCAGCAGCTCACAGGGGGGTCTCAATCAGCCCCAGCATTTT
CASSSQGGLNQPQHF
>TRBJ1-1|-|-|TRBV6-6
TGTGCCAGCACAAAGGGGATGGGGGGGAACACTGAAGCTTTCTTT
CASTKGMGGNTEAFF
>TRBJ2-3|-|TRBD2|TRBV7-2
TGTGCCAGCAGCCCCGGGGGGGGGAGCACAGATACGCAGTATTTT
CASSPGGGSTDTQYF
>TRBJ2-4|-|-|TRBV29-1
TGCAGCGTTGAGGCCCTCGCTGCCAAAAACATTCAGTACTTC
CSVEALAAKNIQYF
>TRBJ1-1|-|TRBD1|TRBV2
TGTGCCAGCAAAGGGGGCCGGACGAACACTGAAGCTTTCTTT
CASKGGRTNTEAFF
>TRBJ2-3|-|-|TRBV4-2
TGTGCCAGCAGCCTAGGGCTAGCGACAGATACGCAGTATTTT
CASSLGLATDTQYF
>TRBJ2-7|-|TRBD1|TRBV6-1
TGTGCCAGCAGTGAAAGGACAGGCTCCTACGAGCAGTACTTC
CASSERTGSYEQYF
>TRBJ1-6|-|TRBD1|TRBV30
TGTGCCGGAACCGGGACAGGGGTTTCACCCCTCCACTTT
CAGTGTGVSPLHF
>TRBJ2-7|once|TRBD1|TRBV10-1
TGCGCCAGCAGTGGGACAGGCTACGAGCAGTACTTC
CASSGTGYEQYF
>TRBJ1-3|-|-|TRBV7-2
TGTGCCAGCAGCTTAAAAGCGGGGGGAAACACCATATATTTT
CASSLKAGGNTIYF
>TRBJ2-5|-|-|TRBV11-3
TGTGCCAGCAGCCGGCAGGGGCAAGAGACCCAGTACTTC
CASSRQGQETQYF
>TRBJ2-5|-|-|TRBV5-1
TGCGCCAGCAGCTTCCAGGACACCGGGGAGACCCAGTACTTC
CASSFQDTGETQYF
>TRBJ2-7|-|-|TRBV18
TGTGCCAGCTCAGCCCTTGGGGTGGGGACAACCTACGAGCAGTACTTC
CASSALGVGTTYEQYF
>TRBJ1-1|-|TRBD1|TRBV7-2
TGTGCCAGCAGCTTAGTAGGGACAGCCGCTTCGGGAAGTGGTTTCTTT
CASSLVGTAASGSGFF
>TRBJ2-1|-|TRBD2|TRBV5-1
TGCGCCAGCAGCTTGCCTAGCGGGAGAGCAGAGGAAGGCTCCTACAATGAGCAGTTCTTC
CASSLPSGRAEEGSYNEQFF
>TRBJ1-1|-|TRBD1|TRBV5-8
TGTGCCAGCAGCTTGGGGACAGGGGGCTTTACTGAAGCTTTCTTT
CASSLGTGGFTEAFF
>TRBJ2-7|-|TRBD1|TRBV27
TGTGCCAGCAGTTCTTGGACAGGAGGCGAGCAGTACTTC
CASSSWTGGEQYF
>TRBJ2-2|-|TRBD1|TRBV6-5
TGTGCCAGCAGAGAGGACAGGGGGACCGGGGAGCTGTTTTTT
CASREDRGTGELFF
>TRBJ2-2|-|-|TRBV5-1
TGCGCCAGCAGCTTGGCCGTACTCGAGACAGGACTCAACACCGGGGAGCTGTTTTTT
CASSLAVLETGLNTGELFF
>TRBJ1-4|-|TRBD1|TRBV4-1
TGCGCCAGCAGCCACCCAGACAGGGGCTATAATGAAAAACTGTTTTTT
CASSHPDRGYNEKLFF
>TRBJ1-5|-|TRBD1|TRBV11-2
TGTGCCAGCAGCCGACAGGGGACAAATCAGCCCCAGCATTTT
CASSRQGTNQPQHF
>TRBJ2-4|-|-|TRBV6-5
TGTGCCAGCAGTTACGGGGCCATTCAGTACTTC
CASSYGAIQYF
>TRBJ2-3|-|TRBD2|TRBV11-2
TGTGCCAGCAGCCCTAGCGGGAGTAAGGCAGATACGCAGTATTTT
CASSPSGSKADTQYF
>TRBJ2-7|-|-|TRBV5-6
TGTGCCAGCAGCTGGACGCCCAGGGGCGGCTCCTACGAGCAGTACTTC
CASSWTPRGGSYEQYF
>TRBJ1-1|-|-|TRBV10-3
TGTGCCATCAGTAGTACAGGGCAAGGCACTGAAGCTTTCTTT
CAISSTGQGTEAFF
>TRBJ2-4|-|-|TRBV5-1
TGCGCCAGCAGCATGGGATCCAGGGGTGGTGTAAACATTCAGTACTTC
CASSMGSRGGVNIQYF
>TRBJ2-3|-|-|TRBV5-1
TGCGCCAGCAGCTTTTACCCCCAGGGTAAAACTATGGATACGCAGTATTTT
CASSFYPQGKTMDTQYF
>TRBJ2-2|-|TRBD2|TRBV27
TGTGCCAGCAGTTTAGTTAGCGGGAGGTCTCACACCGGGGAGCTGTTTTTT
CASSLVSGRSHTGELFF
>TRBJ1-5|-|-|TRBV19
TGTGCCAGTAGTATAGCTGGAGCTCGGGGTCAGCCCCAGCATTTT
CASSIAGARGQPQHF
>TRBJ1-2|once|TRBD1|TRBV28
TGTGCCAGCGGGGACAGGGGCTATGGCTACACCTTC
CASGDRGYGYTF
>TRBJ2-5|-|-|TRBV20-1
TGCAGTGCGAGTCGTTCCCAGTACTTC
CSASRSQYF
>TRBJ1-5|-|-|TRBV5-1
TGCGCCAGCAGCAGTGGACAGCCTAGAGGGCCCCAGCATTTT
CASSSGQPRGPQHF
>TRBJ2-1|-|TRBD1|TRBV18
TGTGCCAGCTCACCACCGACTAACAGGGGCTATGAGCAGTTCTTC
CASSPPTNRGYEQFF
>TRBJ2-1|-|TRBD2|TRBV5-1
TGCGCCAGCAGCTTGTCCGGGACTAGCGGATACAATGAGCAGTTCTTC
CASSLSGTSGYNEQFF
>TRBJ1-2|-|TRBD1|TRBV6-1
TGTGCCAGCAGCGAACTGGACAGGGGCAACTATGGCTACACCTTC
CASSELDRGNYGYTF
>TRBJ2-7|-|-|TRBV9
TGTGCCAGCAGCCTCCAGGGTCACTCCTACGAGCAGTACTTC
CASSLQGHSYEQYF
>TRBJ1-1|-|-|TRBV7-9
TGTGCCACCGGGGGGGGAAACACTGAAGCTTTCTTT
CATGGGNTEAFF
>TRBJ1-4|-|TRBD1|TRBV6-1
TGTGCCAGCAGAGAAGGCCCCTACAGGGGAGGTGAAAAACTGTTTTTT
CASREGPYRGGEKLFF
>TRBJ2-5|-|-|TRBV5-1
TGCGCCAGCAGCTTGACAGGGATTCAAGAGACCCAGTACTTC
CASSLTGIQETQYF
>TRBJ2-5|-|-|TRBV7-2
TGTGCCAGCAGCTTAGGGGCGGGACTCCAAGAGACCCAGTACTTC
CASSLGAGLQETQYF
>TRBJ1-5|-|TRBD1|TRBV6-6
TGTGCCAGCAGCCTCTTGCAGGGGGAGATCAATCAGCCCCAGCATTTT
CASSLLQGEINQPQHF
>TRBJ2-1|-|-|TRBV30
TGTGCCTGGAGTGACCGAGCAGGGTACAATGAGCAGTTCTTC
CAWSDRAGYNEQFF
>TRBJ1-1|many|-|TRBV25-1
TGTGCCAGCAGTTCCCTAGAGGGGAACACTGAAGCTTTCTTT
CASSSLEGNTEAFF
>TRBJ2-7|-|TRBD2|TRBV30
TGTGCCTGGAGTGTTTCTAGCGGGGGCCCCTACGAGCAGTACTTC
CAWSVSSGGPYEQYF
>TRBJ2-7|-|-|TRBV5-4
TGTGCCAGCAGCTCTACCGGGAGTGTCGACGAGCAGTACTTC
CASSSTGSVDEQYF
>TRBJ2-7|-|-|TRBV18
TGTGCCAGCTCACCTAGCGACATTTACGAGCAGTACTTC
CASSPSDIYEQYF
>TRBJ2-5|-|TRBD1|TRBV28
TGTGCCAGCAGTATCAGGGGGCGGGAGACCCAGTACTTC
CASSIRGRETQYF
>TRBJ2-6|once|-|TRBV25-1
TGTGCCAGCAGTCTTCCTGGGGCCAACGTCCTGACTTTC
CASSLPGANVLTF
>TRBJ1-1|-|-|TRBV19
TGTGCCAGTAGTAATCGGGGGAACACTGAAGCTTTCTTT
CASSNRGNTEAFF
>TRBJ1-2|-|TRBD1|TRBV9
TGTGCCAGCAGCGTAGTCGGACAGGGGTTTTCTGGCTACACCTTC
CASSVVGQGFSGYTF
>TRBJ2-2|-|-|TRBV7-9
TGTGCCAGCAGCTCGATGGGCGCCGGGGAGCTGTTTTTT
CASSSMGAGELFF
>TRBJ2-7|once|TRBD1|TRBV28
TGTGCCAGCAGTCCCACTCACATCCGGACAGGGAGCGGTGCCGAGCAGTACTTC
CASSPTHIRTGSGAEQYF
>TRBJ1-5|-|-|TRBV6-1
TGTGCCAGCAGTTTCCAGGGTAAGGGTCAGCCCCAGCATTTT
CASSFQGKGQPQHF
>TRBJ1-2|-|-|TRBV9
TGTGCCAGCAGCCGATTATCGGAGGGCTACACCTTC
CASSRLSEGYTF
>TRBJ2-2|-|-|TRBV19
TGTGCCAGTAGTATAGGGAGGACCGGGGAGCTGTTTTTT
CASSIGRTGELFF